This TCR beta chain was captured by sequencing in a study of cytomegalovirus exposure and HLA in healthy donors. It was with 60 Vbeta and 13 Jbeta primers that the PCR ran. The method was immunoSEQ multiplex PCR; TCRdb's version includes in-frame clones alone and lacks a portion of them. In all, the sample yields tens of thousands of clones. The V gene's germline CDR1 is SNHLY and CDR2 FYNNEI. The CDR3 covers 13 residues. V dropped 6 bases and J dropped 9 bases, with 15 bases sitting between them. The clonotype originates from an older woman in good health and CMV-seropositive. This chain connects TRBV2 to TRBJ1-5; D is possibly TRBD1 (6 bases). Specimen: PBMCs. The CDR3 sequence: CASSLGGARPQHF. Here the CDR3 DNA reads TGTGCCAGCAGCTTAGGGGGGGCGCGGCCCCAGCATTTT.